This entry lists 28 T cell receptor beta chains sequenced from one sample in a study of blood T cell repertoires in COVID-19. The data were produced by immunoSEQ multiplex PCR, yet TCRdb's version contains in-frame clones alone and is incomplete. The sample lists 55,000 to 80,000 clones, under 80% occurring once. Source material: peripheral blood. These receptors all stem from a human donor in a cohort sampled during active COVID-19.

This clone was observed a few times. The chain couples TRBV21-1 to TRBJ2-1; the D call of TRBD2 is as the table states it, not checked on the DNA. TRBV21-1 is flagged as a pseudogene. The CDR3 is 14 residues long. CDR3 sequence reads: CASSKEGRGNEQFF. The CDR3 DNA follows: TGTGCCAGCAGCAAAGAGGGGCGGGGCAATGAGCAGTTCTTC.

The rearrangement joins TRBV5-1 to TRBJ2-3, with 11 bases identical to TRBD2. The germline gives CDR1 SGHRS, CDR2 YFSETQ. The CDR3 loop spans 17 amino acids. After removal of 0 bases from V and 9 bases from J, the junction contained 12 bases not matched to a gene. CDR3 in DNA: TGCGCCAGCAGCTTGGATGGGACTAGCGGAGGGAGCCGGACGCAGTATTTT. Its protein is CASSLDGTSGGSRTQYF. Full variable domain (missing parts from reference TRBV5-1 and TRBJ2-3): KAGVTQTPRYLIKTRGQQVTLSCSPISGHRSVSWYQQTPGQGLQFLFEYFSETQRNKGNFPGRFSGRQFSNSRSEMNVSTLELGDSALYLCASSLDGTSGGSRTQYFGPGTRLTVL.

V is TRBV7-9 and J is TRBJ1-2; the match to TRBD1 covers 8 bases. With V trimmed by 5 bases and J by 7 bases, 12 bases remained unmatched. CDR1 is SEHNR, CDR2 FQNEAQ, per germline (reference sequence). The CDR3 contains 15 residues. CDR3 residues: CASSTGTGVLVGYTF. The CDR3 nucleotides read TGTGCCAGCAGCACCGGGACAGGCGTTCTTGTTGGCTACACCTTC.

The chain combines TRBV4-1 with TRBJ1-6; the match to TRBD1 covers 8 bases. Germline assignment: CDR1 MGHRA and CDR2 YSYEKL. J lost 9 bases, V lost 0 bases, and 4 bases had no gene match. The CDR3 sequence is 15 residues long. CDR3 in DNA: TGCGCCAGCAGCCAAGACGGACAGGGCGTTTCACCCCTCCACTTT. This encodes CASSQDGQGVSPLHF.

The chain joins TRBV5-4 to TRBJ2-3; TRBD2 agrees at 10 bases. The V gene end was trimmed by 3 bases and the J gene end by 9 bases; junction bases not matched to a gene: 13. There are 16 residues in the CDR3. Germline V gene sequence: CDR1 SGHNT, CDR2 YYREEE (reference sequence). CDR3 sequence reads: CASSSSPGTSVWTQYF. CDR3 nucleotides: TGTGCCAGCAGCTCTTCCCCCGGGACTAGCGTTTGGACGCAGTATTTT.

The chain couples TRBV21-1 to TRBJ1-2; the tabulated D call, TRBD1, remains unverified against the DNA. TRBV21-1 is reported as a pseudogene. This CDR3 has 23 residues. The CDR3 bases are TGTGCCAGCAGCAACTTTCGCCCCAGGGGGCGTCTTGCTTTGGGCATCACTAACTATGGCTACACCTTC. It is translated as CASSNFRPRGRLALGITNYGYTF.

This CDR3 reads CASSPGVVGNIQYF. CDR3 DNA sequence: TGTGCCAGCAGTCCCGGAGTCGTCGGGAACATTCAGTACTTC. This chain uses TRBV28 with TRBJ2-4, with D unresolved. Per germline, CDR1 MDHEN and CDR2 SYDVKM. With 5 bases removed from V and 7 bases from J, the gap between germline ends came to 15 bases. There are 14 residues in the CDR3.

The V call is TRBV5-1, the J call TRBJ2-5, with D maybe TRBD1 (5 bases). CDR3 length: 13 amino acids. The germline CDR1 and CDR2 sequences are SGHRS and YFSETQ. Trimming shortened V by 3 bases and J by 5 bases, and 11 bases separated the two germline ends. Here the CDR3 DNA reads TGCGCCAGCAGCTCCGACAGTCGGGAGACCCAGTACTTC. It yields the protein CASSSDSRETQYF.

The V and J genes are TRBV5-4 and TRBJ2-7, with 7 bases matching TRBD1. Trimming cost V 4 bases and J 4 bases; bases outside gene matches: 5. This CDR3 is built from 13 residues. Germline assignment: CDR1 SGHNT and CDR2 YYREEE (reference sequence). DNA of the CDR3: TGTGCCAGCAGCGCTTCGACAGGGTACGAGCAGTACTTC. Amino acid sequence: CASSASTGYEQYF.

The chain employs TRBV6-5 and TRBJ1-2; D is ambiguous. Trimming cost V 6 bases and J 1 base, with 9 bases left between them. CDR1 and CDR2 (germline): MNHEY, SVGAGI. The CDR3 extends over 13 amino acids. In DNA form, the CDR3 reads TGTGCCAGCAGGGGCGAACGTAACTATGGCTACACCTTC. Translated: CASRGERNYGYTF.

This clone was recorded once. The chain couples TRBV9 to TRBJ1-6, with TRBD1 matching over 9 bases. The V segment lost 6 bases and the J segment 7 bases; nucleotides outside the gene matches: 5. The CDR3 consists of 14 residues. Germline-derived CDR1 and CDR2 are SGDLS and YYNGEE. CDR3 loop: CASTGQGKNSPLHF. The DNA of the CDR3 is TGTGCCAGCACCGGACAGGGGAAAAATTCACCCCTCCACTTT.

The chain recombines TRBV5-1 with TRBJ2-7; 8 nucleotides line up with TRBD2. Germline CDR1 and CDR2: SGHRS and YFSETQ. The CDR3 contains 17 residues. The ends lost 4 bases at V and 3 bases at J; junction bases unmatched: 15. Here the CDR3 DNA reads TGCGCCAGCAGCCCCCGCATAGCGGGGTTAGGAGGCTACGAGCAGTACTTC. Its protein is CASSPRIAGLGGYEQYF.

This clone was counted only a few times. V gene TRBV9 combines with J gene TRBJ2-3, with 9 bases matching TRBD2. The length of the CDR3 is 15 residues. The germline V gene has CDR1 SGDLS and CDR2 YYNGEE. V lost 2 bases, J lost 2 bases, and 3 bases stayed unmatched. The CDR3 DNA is TGTGCCAGCAGCGTTATAGCGGGGGACACAGATACGCAGTATTTT. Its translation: CASSVIAGDTDTQYF.

The CDR3 DNA reads TGTGCCAGCAGCTTATACACAGGGGGCGTATCTGGGGCCAACGTCCTGACTTTC. Residues: CASSLYTGGVSGANVLTF. V is TRBV13 and J is TRBJ2-6, with TRBD1 matching 9 bases. The CDR3 has 18 residues. Germline V gene lookup returns CDR1 PRHDT and CDR2 FYEKMQ (reference sequence). V lost 2 bases and J lost 1; bases outside the gene matches: 6.

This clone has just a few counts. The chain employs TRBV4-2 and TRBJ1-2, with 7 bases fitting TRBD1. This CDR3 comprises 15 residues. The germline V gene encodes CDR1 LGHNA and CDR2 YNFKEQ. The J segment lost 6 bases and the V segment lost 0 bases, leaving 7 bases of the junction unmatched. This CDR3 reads CASSQDQKGGNGYTF. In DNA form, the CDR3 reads TGTGCCAGCAGCCAAGATCAGAAAGGGGGCAATGGCTACACCTTC.

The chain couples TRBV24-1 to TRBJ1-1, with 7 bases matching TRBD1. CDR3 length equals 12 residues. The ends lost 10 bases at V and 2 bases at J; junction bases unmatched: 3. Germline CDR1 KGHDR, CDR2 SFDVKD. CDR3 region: CATTGDNTEAFF. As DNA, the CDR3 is TGTGCCACTACAGGGGATAACACTGAAGCTTTCTTT.

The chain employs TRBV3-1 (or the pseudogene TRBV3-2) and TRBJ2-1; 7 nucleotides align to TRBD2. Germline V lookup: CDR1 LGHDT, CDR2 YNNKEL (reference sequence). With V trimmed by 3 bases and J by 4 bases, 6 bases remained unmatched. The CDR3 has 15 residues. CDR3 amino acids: CASSHRGDLYNEQFF. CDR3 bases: TGTGCCAGCAGCCACCGGGGGGACTTATACAATGAGCAGTTCTTC.

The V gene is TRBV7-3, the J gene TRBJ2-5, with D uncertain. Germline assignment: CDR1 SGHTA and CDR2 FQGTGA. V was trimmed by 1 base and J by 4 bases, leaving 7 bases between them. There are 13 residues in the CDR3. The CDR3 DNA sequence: TGTGCCAGCAGCTTAAATGCCAGAGAGACCCAGTACTTC. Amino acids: CASSLNARETQYF.

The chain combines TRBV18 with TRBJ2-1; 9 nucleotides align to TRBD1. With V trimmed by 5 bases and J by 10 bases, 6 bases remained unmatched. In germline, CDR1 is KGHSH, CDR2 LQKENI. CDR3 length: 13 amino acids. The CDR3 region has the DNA TGTGCCAGCTCAGAGGGACAGGGCCTAGAGCAGTTCTTC. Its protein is CASSEGQGLEQFF. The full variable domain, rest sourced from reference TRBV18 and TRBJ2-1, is NAGVMQNPRHLVRRRGQEARLRCSPMKGHSHVYWYRQLPEEGLKFMVYLQKENIIDESGMPKERFSAEFPKEGPSILRIQQVVRGDSAAYFCASSEGQGLEQFFGPGTRLTVL.

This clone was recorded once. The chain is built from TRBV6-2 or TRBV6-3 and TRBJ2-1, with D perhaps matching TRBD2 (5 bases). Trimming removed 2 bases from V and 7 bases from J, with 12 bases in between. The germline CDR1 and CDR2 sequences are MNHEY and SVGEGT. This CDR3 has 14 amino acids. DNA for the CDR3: TGTGCCAGCAGTTACCTATATTCGGGGAATGAGCAGTTCTTC. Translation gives CASSYLYSGNEQFF.

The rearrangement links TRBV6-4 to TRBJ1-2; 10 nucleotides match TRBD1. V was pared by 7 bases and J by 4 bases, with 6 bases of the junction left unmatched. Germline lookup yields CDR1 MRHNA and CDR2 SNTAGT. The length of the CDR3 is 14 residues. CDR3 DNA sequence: TGTGCCAGCAAGCCGGGACAGGGGAGCTATGGCTACACCTTC. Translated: CASKPGQGSYGYTF.

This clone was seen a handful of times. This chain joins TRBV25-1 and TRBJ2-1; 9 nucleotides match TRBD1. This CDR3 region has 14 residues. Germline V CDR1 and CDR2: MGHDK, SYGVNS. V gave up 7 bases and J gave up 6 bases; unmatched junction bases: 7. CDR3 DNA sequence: TGTGCCAGCAAGGGGACAGGGAAAGTCAATGAGCAGTTCTTC. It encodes CASKGTGKVNEQFF.

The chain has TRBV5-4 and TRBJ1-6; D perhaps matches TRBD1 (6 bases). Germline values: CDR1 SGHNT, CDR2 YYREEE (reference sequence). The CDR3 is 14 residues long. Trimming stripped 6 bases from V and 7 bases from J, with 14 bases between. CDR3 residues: CASTNRDGNSPLHF. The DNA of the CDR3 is TGTGCCAGCACCAACAGGGACGGAAATTCACCCCTCCACTTT.

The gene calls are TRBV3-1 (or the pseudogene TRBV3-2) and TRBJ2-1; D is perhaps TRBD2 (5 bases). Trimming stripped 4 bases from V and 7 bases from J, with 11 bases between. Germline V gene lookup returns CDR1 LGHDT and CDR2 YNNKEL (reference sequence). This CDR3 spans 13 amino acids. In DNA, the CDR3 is TGTGCCAGCAGCCTGGCGGGCTTTAATGAGCAGTTCTTC. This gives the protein CASSLAGFNEQFF.

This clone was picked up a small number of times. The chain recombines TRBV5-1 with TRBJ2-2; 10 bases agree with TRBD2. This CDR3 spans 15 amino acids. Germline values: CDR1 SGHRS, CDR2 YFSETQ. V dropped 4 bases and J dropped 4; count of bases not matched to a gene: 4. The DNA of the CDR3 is TGCGCCAGCAGCCCCGGACTAGCGGTCACCGGGGAGCTGTTTTTT. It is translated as CASSPGLAVTGELFF.

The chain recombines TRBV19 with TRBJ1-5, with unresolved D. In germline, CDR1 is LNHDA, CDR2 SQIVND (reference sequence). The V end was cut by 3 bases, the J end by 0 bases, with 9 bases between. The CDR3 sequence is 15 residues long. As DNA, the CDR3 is TGTGCCAGTAGTATCGTTCAGAATAGCAATCAGCCCCAGCATTTT. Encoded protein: CASSIVQNSNQPQHF. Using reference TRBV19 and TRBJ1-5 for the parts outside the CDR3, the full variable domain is DGGITQSPKYLFRKEGQNVTLSCEQNLNHDAMYWYRQDPGQGLRLIYYSQIVNDFQKGDIAEGYSVSREKKESFPLTVTSAQKNPTAFYLCASSIVQNSNQPQHFGDGTRLSIL.

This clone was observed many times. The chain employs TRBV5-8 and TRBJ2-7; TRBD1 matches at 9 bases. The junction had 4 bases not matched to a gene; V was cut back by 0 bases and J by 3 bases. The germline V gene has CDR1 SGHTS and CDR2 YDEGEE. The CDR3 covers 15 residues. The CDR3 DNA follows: TGTGCCAGCAGCTTGGCCGGGACAGGGAACTACGAGCAGTACTTC. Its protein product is CASSLAGTGNYEQYF.

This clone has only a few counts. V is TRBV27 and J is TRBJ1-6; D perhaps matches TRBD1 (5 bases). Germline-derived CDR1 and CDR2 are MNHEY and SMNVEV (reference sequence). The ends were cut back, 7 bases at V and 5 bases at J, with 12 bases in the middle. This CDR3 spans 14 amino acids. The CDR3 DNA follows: TGTGCCAGCAAGCGGGGCCAGAATAATTCACCCCTCCACTTT. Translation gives CASKRGQNNSPLHF.